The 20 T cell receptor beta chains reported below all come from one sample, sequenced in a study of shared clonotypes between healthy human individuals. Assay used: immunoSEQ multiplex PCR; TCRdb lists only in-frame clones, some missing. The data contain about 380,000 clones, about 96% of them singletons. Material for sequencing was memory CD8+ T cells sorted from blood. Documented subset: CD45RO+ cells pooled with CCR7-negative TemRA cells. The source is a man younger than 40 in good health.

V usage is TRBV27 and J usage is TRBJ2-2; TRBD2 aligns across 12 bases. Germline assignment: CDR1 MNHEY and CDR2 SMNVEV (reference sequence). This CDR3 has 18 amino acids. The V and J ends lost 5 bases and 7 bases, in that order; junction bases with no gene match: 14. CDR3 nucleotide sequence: TGTGCCAGCAGTCCGTGGACTAGCGGGACGACGGGCGGCGGGGAGCTGTTTTTT. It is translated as CASSPWTSGTTGGGELFF.

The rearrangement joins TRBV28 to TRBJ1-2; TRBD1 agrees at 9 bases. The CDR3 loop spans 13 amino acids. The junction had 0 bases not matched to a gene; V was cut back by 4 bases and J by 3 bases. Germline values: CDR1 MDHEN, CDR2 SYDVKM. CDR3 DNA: TGTGCCAGCAGTTGGGACAGGGACTATGGCTACACCTTC. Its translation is CASSWDRDYGYTF.

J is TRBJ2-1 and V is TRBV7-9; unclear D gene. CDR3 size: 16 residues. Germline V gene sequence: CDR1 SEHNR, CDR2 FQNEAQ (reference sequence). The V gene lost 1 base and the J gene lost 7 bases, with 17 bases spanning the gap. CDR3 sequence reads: CASSLGALAWKNEQFF. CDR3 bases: TGTGCCAGCAGCTTAGGGGCATTGGCATGGAAGAATGAGCAGTTCTTC. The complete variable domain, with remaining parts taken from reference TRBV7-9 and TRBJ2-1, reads DTGVSQNPRHKITKRGQNVTFRCDPISEHNRLYWYRQTLGQGPEFLTYFQNEAQLEKSRLLSDRFSAERPKGSFSTLEIQRTEQGDSAMYLCASSLGALAWKNEQFFGPGTRLTVL.

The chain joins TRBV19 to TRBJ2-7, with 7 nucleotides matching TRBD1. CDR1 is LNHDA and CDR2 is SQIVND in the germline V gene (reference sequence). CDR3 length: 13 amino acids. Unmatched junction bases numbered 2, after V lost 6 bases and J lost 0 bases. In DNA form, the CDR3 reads TGTGCCAGTAGGGGGACAGCCTCCTACGAGCAGTACTTC. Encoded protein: CASRGTASYEQYF.

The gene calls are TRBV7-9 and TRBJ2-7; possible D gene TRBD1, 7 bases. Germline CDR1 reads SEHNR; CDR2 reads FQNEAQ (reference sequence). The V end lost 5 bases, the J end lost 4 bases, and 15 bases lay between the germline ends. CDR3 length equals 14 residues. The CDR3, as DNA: TGTGCCAGCAGCCCGCAGGGGGGCGGGTACGAGCAGTACTTC. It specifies CASSPQGGGYEQYF.

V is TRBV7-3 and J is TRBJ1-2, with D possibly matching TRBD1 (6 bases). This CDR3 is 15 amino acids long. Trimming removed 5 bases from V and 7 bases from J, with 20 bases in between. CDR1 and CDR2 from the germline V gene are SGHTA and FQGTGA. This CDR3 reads CASSPRKQGVFGYTF. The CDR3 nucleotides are TGTGCCAGCAGCCCCCGTAAACAGGGAGTGTTTGGCTACACCTTC.

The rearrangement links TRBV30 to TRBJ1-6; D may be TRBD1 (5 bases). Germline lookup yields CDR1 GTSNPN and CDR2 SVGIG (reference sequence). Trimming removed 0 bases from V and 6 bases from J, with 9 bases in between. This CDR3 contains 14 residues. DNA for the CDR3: TGTGCCTGGAGTGTTGGGACCGGTAATTCACCCCTCCACTTT. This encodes CAWSVGTGNSPLHF.

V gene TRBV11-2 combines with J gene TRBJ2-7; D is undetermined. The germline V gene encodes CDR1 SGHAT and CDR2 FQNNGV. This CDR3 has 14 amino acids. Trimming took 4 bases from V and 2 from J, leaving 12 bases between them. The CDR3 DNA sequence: TGTGCCAGCAGCTCCTTAAGTCGGGCCTACGAGCAGTACTTC. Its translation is CASSSLSRAYEQYF.

The CDR3 protein is CASSLGYTEAFF. In DNA form, the CDR3 reads TGTGCCAGCAGTTTAGGGTACACTGAAGCTTTCTTT. This rearrangement joins TRBV28 to TRBJ1-1; D gene uncertain. CDR3 length: 12 residues. Germline V gene sequence: CDR1 MDHEN, CDR2 SYDVKM. V dropped 2 bases and J dropped 3 bases, with 4 bases sitting between them.

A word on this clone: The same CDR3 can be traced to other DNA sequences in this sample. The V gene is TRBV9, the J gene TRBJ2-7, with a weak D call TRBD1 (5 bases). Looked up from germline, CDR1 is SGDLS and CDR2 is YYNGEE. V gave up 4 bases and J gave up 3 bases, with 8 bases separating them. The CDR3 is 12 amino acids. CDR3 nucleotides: TGTGCCAGCAGCCCAGGGAACTACGAGCAGTACTTC. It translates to CASSPGNYEQYF.

The CDR3 nucleotides read TGTGCCATCAGTAAGCAAACCACAGGGGAAGCCTACAATGAGCAGTTCTTC. Translating gives CAISKQTTGEAYNEQFF. This sequence joins TRBV10-3 and TRBJ2-1; 7 bases match TRBD1. Trimming cost V 5 bases and J 2 bases; bases outside gene matches: 12. Germline CDR1 ENHRY, CDR2 SYGVKD. CDR3 length: 17 amino acids.

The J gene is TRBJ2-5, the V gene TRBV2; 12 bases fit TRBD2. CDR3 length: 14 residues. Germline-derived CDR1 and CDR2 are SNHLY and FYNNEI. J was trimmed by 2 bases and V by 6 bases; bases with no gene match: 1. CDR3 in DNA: TGTGCCAGCAGCGGACTAGCGGGGCAAGAGACCCAGTACTTC. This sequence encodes CASSGLAGQETQYF.

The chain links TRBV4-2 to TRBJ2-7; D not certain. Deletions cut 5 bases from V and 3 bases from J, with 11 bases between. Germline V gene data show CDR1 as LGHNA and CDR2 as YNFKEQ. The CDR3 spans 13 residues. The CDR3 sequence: CASSLPDRYEQYF. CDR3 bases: TGTGCCAGCAGCTTACCAGACCGCTACGAGCAGTACTTC.

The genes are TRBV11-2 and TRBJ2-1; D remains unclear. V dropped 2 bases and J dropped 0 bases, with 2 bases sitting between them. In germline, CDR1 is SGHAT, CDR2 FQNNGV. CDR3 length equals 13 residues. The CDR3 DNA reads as TGTGCCAGCAGCTTAAGCTCCTACAATGAGCAGTTCTTC. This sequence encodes CASSLSSYNEQFF.

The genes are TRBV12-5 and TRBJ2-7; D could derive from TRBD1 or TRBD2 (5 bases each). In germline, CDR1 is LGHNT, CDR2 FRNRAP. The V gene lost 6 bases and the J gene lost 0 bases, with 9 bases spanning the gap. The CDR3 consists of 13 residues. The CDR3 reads CASGWDGSYEQYF. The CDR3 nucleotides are TGTGCTAGTGGCTGGGACGGCTCCTACGAGCAGTACTTC.

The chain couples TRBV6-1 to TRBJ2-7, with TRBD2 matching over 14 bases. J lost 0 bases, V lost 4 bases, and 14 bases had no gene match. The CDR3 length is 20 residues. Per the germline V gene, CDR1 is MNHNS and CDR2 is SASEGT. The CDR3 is CASSGLAGGPKRWLSYEQYF. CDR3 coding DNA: TGTGCCAGCAGTGGACTAGCGGGAGGGCCAAAACGGTGGCTCTCCTACGAGCAGTACTTC.

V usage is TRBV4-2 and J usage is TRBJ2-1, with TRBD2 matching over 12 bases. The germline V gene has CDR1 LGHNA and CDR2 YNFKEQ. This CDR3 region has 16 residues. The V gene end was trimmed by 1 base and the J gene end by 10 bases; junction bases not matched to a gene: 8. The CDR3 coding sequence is TGTGCCAGCAGCCAAGCCGCGACTAGCGGGAGTCAGGAGCAGTTCTTC. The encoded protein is CASSQAATSGSQEQFF.

The CDR3 region is CASSYAGSNYGYTF. The CDR3 region has the DNA TGTGCCAGCAGTTACGCAGGATCTAACTATGGCTACACCTTC. This chain uses TRBV6-5 with TRBJ1-2; D gene uncertain. With 2 bases removed from V and 0 bases from J, the gap between germline ends came to 7 bases. CDR1 and CDR2 from the germline V gene are MNHEY and SVGAGI. The CDR3 sequence is 14 residues long.

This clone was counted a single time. CDR3 sequence (DNA): TGTGCCATCAGGGGAGCGGGGAGCTCCTACGAGCAGTACTTC. Translated: CAIRGAGSSYEQYF. The V gene is TRBV10-3, the J gene TRBJ2-7; 7 bases align to TRBD2. The V segment lost 6 bases and the J segment 0 bases; nucleotides outside the gene matches: 5. This CDR3 has 14 residues. Per germline, CDR1 ENHRY and CDR2 SYGVKD.

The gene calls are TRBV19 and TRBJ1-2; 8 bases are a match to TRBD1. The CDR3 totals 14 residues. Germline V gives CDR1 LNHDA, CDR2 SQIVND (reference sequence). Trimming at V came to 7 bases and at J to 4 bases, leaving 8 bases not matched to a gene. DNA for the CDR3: TGTGCCAGTAAGGAAACAGGGGGACGCTATGGCTACACCTTC. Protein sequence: CASKETGGRYGYTF.